This T cell receptor (beta chain) appears in the sequencing data of a study of response to subunit inactivated influenza vaccine. Overall study findings and caveats: Seasonal influenza vaccination, on each occasion, was suggested by the authors to recruit few new T cells.

On this clonotype itself: Its antigen remains unidentified.

TCRdb called the RT-PCR reads again in MiXCR, with one record for every CDR3 protein. The sample lists about 180,000 distinct CDR3 sequences; around 8.8% were seen once. CDR1 and CDR2 from the germline V gene are MNHNY and SVGAGI (reference sequence). The CDR3 extends over 11 amino acids. V dropped 6 bases and J dropped 3 bases, with 5 bases sitting between them. The clonotype was recovered from a man in his forties or fifties who received an inactivated influenza vaccine. V usage is TRBV6-6 and J usage is TRBJ1-2; D remains ambiguous. The sequencing used non-naive T cells sorted from PBMCs, collected on the day of vaccination. DNA of the CDR3: TGTGCCAGCAGCCTCGACTATGGCTACACCTTC. Amino acids: CASSLDYGYTF.